Reported below is one TCR beta chain. Its antigen is undetermined. Different DNA sequences within this sample yield the same CDR3. The entry originates in a study of cytomegalovirus exposure and HLA in healthy donors. Study observations and caveats: Sequencing likely produced, as an artifact, a cluster of highly shared sequence variants. Follow-up analysis seemed to connect common viral pathogens with several of the most significant clusters identified. Rates of TCR association differed by HLA locus in a later analysis, with DRB1 highest and HLA-C lowest.

V lost 5 bases to trimming and J lost 3 bases, with 11 bases between them. The length of the CDR3 is 14 residues. The V gene's germline CDR1 is SEHNR and CDR2 FQNEAQ (reference sequence). The PCR made use of 60 Vbeta and 13 Jbeta primers. The data were produced by immunoSEQ multiplex PCR, yet TCRdb's version contains in-frame clones alone and is incomplete. The table has 150,000 to 200,000 clones, about 80% seen once. J is TRBJ1-5 and V is TRBV7-9, with a weak D call TRBD1 (6 bases). Sequencing was done on a sample of PBMCs. The origin of this receptor is a woman in her 30s in good health and CMV-seropositive. For the CDR3, the DNA is TGTGCCAGCAGCCCCGACAGGTTCAATCAGCCCCAGCATTTT. This encodes CASSPDRFNQPQHF.